The clone carrying this TCR beta chain has at least ten counts. This record belongs to a study of T cells after yellow fever vaccination. Study-level findings and limits: Most primary-vaccination clones recurred post-booster (roughly 97% CD4, 88% CD8). The study found a weaker secondary response that peaked faster, day 5 versus 15.

The CDR3 loop spans 16 amino acids. V gave up 5 bases and J gave up 6 bases; unmatched junction bases: 13. Germline CDR1 and CDR2: SEHNR and FQNEAQ (reference sequence). 5'RACE template switching produced TCR cDNA carrying a universal primer site and UMIs. TCRdb passed the 5' RACE reads through MiXCR, listing each CDR3 protein once. The sample shows under 15,000 distinct CDR3 sequences, 7.3% of them seen only once. Here the sequenced sample was PBMCs, either bulk or a sorted T-cell subset (CD4+, CD8+, memory, or dextramer-sorted; not recorded which), taken on the day of the yellow fever booster vaccination. V and J are TRBV7-9 and TRBJ2-1; 7 positions agree with TRBD1. This receptor was obtained from a man between 18 and 29 years old who received the YFV17D yellow fever vaccine. CDR3 in amino acids: CASSPRQGGMGNEQFF. The CDR3 bases are TGTGCCAGCAGCCCCCGACAGGGTGGGATGGGCAATGAGCAGTTCTTC. Based on the CDR3 plus reference TRBV7-9 and TRBJ2-1, the full variable domain is DTGVSQNPRHKITKRGQNVTFRCDPISEHNRLYWYRQTLGQGPEFLTYFQNEAQLEKSRLLSDRFSAERPKGSFSTLEIQRTEQGDSAMYLCASSPRQGGMGNEQFFGPGTRLTVL.